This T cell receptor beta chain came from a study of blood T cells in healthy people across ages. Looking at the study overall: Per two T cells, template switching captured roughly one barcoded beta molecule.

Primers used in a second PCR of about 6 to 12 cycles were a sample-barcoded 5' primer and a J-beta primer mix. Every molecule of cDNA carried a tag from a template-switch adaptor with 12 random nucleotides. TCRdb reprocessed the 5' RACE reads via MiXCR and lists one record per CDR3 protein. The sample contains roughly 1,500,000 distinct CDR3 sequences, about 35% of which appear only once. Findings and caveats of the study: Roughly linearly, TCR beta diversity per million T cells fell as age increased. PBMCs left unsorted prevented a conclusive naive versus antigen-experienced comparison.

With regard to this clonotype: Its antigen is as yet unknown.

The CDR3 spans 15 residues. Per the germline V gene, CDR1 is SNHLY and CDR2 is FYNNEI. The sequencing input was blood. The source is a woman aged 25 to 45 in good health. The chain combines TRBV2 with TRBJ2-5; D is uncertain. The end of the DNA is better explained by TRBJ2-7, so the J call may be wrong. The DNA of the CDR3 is TGTGCCAGCAGTGCCGGAGCTGCTATCTCCTACGAGCAGTACTTC. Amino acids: CASSAGAAISYEQYF.